This T cell receptor (beta chain) was retrieved from a study of T cells after yellow fever vaccination. TCRdb passed the 5' RACE reads through MiXCR, listing each CDR3 protein once. The repertoire holds approximately 600,000 distinct CDR3 sequences, with approximately 13% as singletons. Findings and caveats of the study: After the booster, nearly 98% of CD4 and about nine tenths of CD8 primary-response clones were re-detected.

Germline CDR1 SEHNR, CDR2 FQNEAQ (reference sequence). The CDR3 length is 15 residues. The V and J ends lost 5 bases and 1 base, in that order; junction bases with no gene match: 3. This clonotype was recorded a few times. Its antigen is not identified. Sequencing was performed on PBMCs, taken on the day of the yellow fever booster vaccination. The chain has TRBV7-9 and TRBJ2-3; 10 bases agree with TRBD2. The clonotype originates from a man between 25 and 39 years old who received the YFV17D yellow fever vaccine. The CDR3 reads CASSILAGRTDTQYF. In nucleotides, the CDR3 is TGTGCCAGCAGCATACTAGCGGGGCGCACAGATACGCAGTATTTT.